This T cell receptor (beta chain) was sequenced during a study of blood T cell repertoires in COVID-19. Data came from immunoSEQ multiplex PCR; TCRdb stores just in-frame clones and leaves some out. The table lists roughly 350,000 clones, 92% of them singletons. Trimming at V came to 6 bases and at J to 0 bases, leaving 5 bases not matched to a gene. The CDR3 runs 15 residues. Germline V gene sequence: CDR1 SGDLS, CDR2 YYNGEE. Donors in Cohort 3 who had recovered were those with two negative PCRs, healthcare professional clearance, or resolution of their symptoms. The receptor was isolated from a woman between 25 and 40 years old who had recovered from COVID-19. Sequencing was done on a sample of PBMCs or T cells enriched from blood (not recorded which). The rearrangement links TRBV9 to TRBJ2-1; 8 bases align to TRBD2. The CDR3 loop is CASTPRGGSYNEQFF. The CDR3 DNA is TGTGCCAGCACCCCCCGGGGGGGCTCCTACAATGAGCAGTTCTTC.